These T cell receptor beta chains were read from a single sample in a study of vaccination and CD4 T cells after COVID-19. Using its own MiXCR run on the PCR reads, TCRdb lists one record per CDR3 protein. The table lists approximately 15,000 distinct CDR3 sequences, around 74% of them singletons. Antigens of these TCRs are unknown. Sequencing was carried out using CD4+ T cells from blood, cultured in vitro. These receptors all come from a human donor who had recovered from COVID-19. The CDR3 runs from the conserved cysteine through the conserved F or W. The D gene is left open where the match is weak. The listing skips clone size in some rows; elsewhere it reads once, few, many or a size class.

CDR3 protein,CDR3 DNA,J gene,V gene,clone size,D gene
CSARPGQQSTEAFF,TGCAGTGCTAGGCCGGGACAGCAGAGCACTGAAGCTTTCTTT,TRBJ1-1,TRBV20-1,-,TRBD1
CASSPRGQGIRETQYF,TGTGCCAGCAGCCCTCGGGGCCAGGGGATCCGAGAGACCCAGTACTTC,TRBJ2-5,TRBV11-2,few,-
CSARQGDTEAFF,TGCAGTGCGAGACAGGGGGACACTGAAGCTTTCTTT,TRBJ1-1,TRBV20-1,-,TRBD1
CSATDGNYGYTF,TGCAGTGCTACGGACGGGAACTATGGCTACACCTTC,TRBJ1-2,TRBV20-1,-,-
CASSLSTARKNTEAFF,TGTGCCAGCAGTTTAAGTACGGCCAGAAAGAACACTGAAGCTTTCTTT,TRBJ1-1,TRBV27,-,-
CASSYIGLRVMYTEAFF,TGTGCCAGCAGTTACATCGGACTACGAGTGATGTACACTGAAGCTTTCTTT,TRBJ1-1,TRBV6-5,-,-
CASSLGDGGTYEQYF,TGTGCCAGCAGCTTAGGGGACGGGGGGACCTACGAGCAGTACTTC,TRBJ2-7,TRBV7-2,-,TRBD2
CSANGQGWQETQYF,TGCAGTGCTAACGGGCAGGGATGGCAAGAGACCCAGTACTTC,TRBJ2-5,TRBV20-1,once,-
CASSSAGWGYTF,TGTGCCAGCAGCTCTGCCGGCTGGGGCTACACCTTC,TRBJ1-2,TRBV7-2,-,-
CATGPSRGPGREQFF,TGTGCCACCGGACCCAGCAGGGGGCCGGGTAGGGAGCAGTTCTTC,TRBJ2-1,TRBV24-1,-,TRBD1
CASSSSEGQPQHF,TGTGCCAGCAGCTCCTCCGAGGGGCAGCCCCAGCATTTT,TRBJ1-5,TRBV7-3,-,-
CASSSSIGNTIYF,TGTGCCAGCAGCTCCTCGATTGGAAACACCATATATTTT,TRBJ1-3,TRBV7-2,-,-
CASSYSIGDKAGYTF,TGTGCCAGCAGTTACTCGATTGGGGACAAGGCTGGCTACACCTTC,TRBJ1-2,TRBV6-5,-,-
CSARRTSGRVGGETQYF,TGCAGTGCTCGTCGGACTAGCGGGAGGGTGGGTGGAGAGACCCAGTACTTC,TRBJ2-5,TRBV20-1,-,TRBD2
CATSLQGAYEQYF,TGTGCCACCAGCCTGCAGGGGGCCTACGAGCAGTACTTC,TRBJ2-7,TRBV15,-,TRBD1
CASSIGTVGAPLHF,TGTGCCAGCAGCATTGGGACTGTCGGGGCACCCCTCCACTTT,TRBJ1-6,TRBV7-2,-,-
CATSRDSFGQNTEAFF,TGTGCCACCAGCAGAGATAGTTTTGGGCAGAACACTGAAGCTTTCTTT,TRBJ1-1,TRBV15,-,-
CSAKLAGAAEQYF,TGCAGTGCTAAACTAGCGGGAGCTGCCGAGCAGTACTTC,TRBJ2-7,TRBV20-1,few,TRBD2
CASSLTAGVGYGYTF,TGTGCCAGCAGCTTAACGGCAGGGGTCGGCTATGGCTACACCTTC,TRBJ1-2,TRBV7-3,-,-
CSARDYQQGSSPLHF,TGCAGTGCTAGAGATTATCAACAGGGGTCTTCACCCCTCCACTTT,TRBJ1-6,TRBV20-1,few,TRBD1
CASSARTRVGNQPQHF,TGTGCCAGCAGCGCAAGGACCAGGGTAGGCAATCAGCCCCAGCATTTT,TRBJ1-5,TRBV2,-,-
CASSQGRAWGYTF,TGTGCCAGTAGCCAGGGGAGGGCCTGGGGCTACACCTTC,TRBJ1-2,TRBV19,-,-
CASSVRRKDQPQHF,TGTGCCAGCAGCGTACGACGGAAAGATCAGCCCCAGCATTTT,TRBJ1-5,TRBV7-2,-,-
CSARFGGQGRDEQFF,TGCAGTGCTCGATTTGGGGGACAGGGACGCGATGAGCAGTTCTTC,TRBJ2-1,TRBV20-1,-,TRBD1